This entry concerns a single T cell receptor beta chain. Genomic DNA from each subset was divided evenly over several immunoSEQ plates. This table comes from immunoSEQ multiplex PCR, and its TCRdb copy is limited to in-frame clones, with some not included. Found here are 2 million to 2.5 million clones, 85% to 95% of them singletons; the top ten hold more than 1.5%. The data were taken from a study of shared clonotypes between healthy human individuals. Naive CD8 cells lacked CD45RO, underwent positive selection for CCR7 and left out terminally differentiated effector memory CD45RA+ cells. Germline CDR1 is SNHLY and CDR2 is FYNNEI. The V and J ends lost 1 base and 7 bases respectively, with 13 bases between them. The CDR3 loop spans 14 amino acids.

V gene TRBV2 combines with J gene TRBJ1-1; D remains unclear. The TCR sequence derives from a man between 18 and 29 years old in good health. Some clones in this sample may be carry-over from other donors' samples. The sequenced sample consisted of naive CD8+ T cells from PBMCs. This chain's CDR3 is CASSEGSWASEAFF. The CDR3 bases are TGTGCCAGCAGTGAAGGGAGCTGGGCGAGTGAAGCTTTCTTT.